The clone carrying this TCR beta chain has a handful of counts. These data come from a study of T cell changes during pregnancy in multiple sclerosis. Germline V gene lookup returns CDR1 SEHNR and CDR2 FQNEAQ (reference sequence). The CDR3 covers 16 residues. The V and J ends lost 5 bases and 7 bases respectively, with 23 bases between them. Sequenced by immunoSEQ multiplex PCR; TCRdb stores in-frame clones only, minus some. Here the sample spans fewer than 50,000 clones, around 94% being singletons. This TCR derives from a female donor in good health, enrolled as a control in a pregnancy study. The material sequenced was CD4+ T cells from peripheral blood mononuclear cells, taken in the second trimester of pregnancy. The chain is built from TRBV7-9 and TRBJ1-1, with D possibly matching TRBD1 (6 bases). The CDR3 sequence is CASSHSPDRRGIEAFF. As DNA, the CDR3 is TGTGCCAGCAGCCATAGCCCAGATAGAAGGGGGATTGAAGCTTTCTTT.